Below, 30 T cell receptor beta chains from the same sample are listed, as sequenced in a study of T cell responses to AZD1222 COVID-19 vaccine. Clones were read by immunoSEQ multiplex PCR, and TCRdb kept only the in-frame ones, dropping some. The repertoire has around 130,000 clones, 90% to 95% of them found once; the top ten carry over 2.5%. This specimen was peripheral blood, taken on day 0 of AZD1222 vaccination. These receptors were obtained from an adult in good health.

V usage is TRBV7-9 and J usage is TRBJ2-5; D remains ambiguous. This CDR3 is built from 13 residues. Trimming removed 0 bases from V and 5 bases from J, with 7 bases in between. Germline V lookup: CDR1 SEHNR, CDR2 FQNEAQ (reference sequence). The CDR3 loop reads CASSLAGWETQYF. The CDR3 DNA follows: TGTGCCAGCAGCTTAGCAGGATGGGAGACCCAGTACTTC.

This chain links TRBV7-2 with TRBJ2-6; D not resolved. V lost 5 bases to trimming and J lost 0 bases, with 8 bases between them. Germline CDR1 reads SGHTA; CDR2 reads FQGNSA. This CDR3 is 15 amino acids long. The CDR3 loop is CASSPPVSGANVLTF. CDR3 coding DNA: TGTGCCAGCAGCCCACCCGTCTCTGGGGCCAACGTCCTGACTTTC.

The CDR3 protein is CASSQVSEHNEQFF. The CDR3 bases are TGCGCCAGCAGCCAAGTAAGCGAACACAATGAGCAGTTCTTC. The chain joins TRBV4-1 to TRBJ2-1; D not resolved. Germline V gene lookup returns CDR1 MGHRA and CDR2 YSYEKL. The CDR3 has 14 amino acids. V was clipped by 1 base and J by 5 bases, with 9 bases between them.

The chain employs TRBV20-1 and TRBJ2-5; possible D gene TRBD2, 5 bases. The CDR3 covers 12 residues. Germline CDR1 is DFQATT and CDR2 is SNEGSKA (reference sequence). V gave up 4 bases and J gave up 7 bases, with 13 bases separating them. CDR3 DNA sequence: TGCAGTGCTACTGAGCCTCGGGGGACCCAGTACTTC. It encodes CSATEPRGTQYF.

This rearrangement joins TRBV3-1 (or the pseudogene TRBV3-2) to TRBJ2-7; D possibly corresponds to TRBD2 (5 bases). V was cut by 1 base and J by 7 bases, with 14 bases left in between. The CDR3 sequence is 14 residues long. Per germline, CDR1 LGHDT and CDR2 YNNKEL (reference sequence). The CDR3 bases are TGTGCCAGCAGCCAAGTCGCTAGCCGGTTTGAGCAGTACTTC. Translating it yields CASSQVASRFEQYF.

The rearrangement uses TRBV18 and TRBJ2-3; D is possibly TRBD2 (6 bases). The germline gives CDR1 KGHSH, CDR2 LQKENI. Trimming left V 8 bases short and J 2 bases short, with 14 bases between. The CDR3 consists of 14 residues. As DNA, the CDR3 is TGTGCCAGCCCATCCGGGGGTTTCACAGATACGCAGTATTTT. It translates to CASPSGGFTDTQYF.

The chain couples TRBV3-1 (or the pseudogene TRBV3-2) to TRBJ2-7, with 10 bases aligning to TRBD2. Losses at the gene ends were 1 base for V and 4 bases for J; bases not matched to a gene: 7. The CDR3 has 16 residues. Germline V gene lookup returns CDR1 LGHDT and CDR2 YNNKEL (reference sequence). The CDR3 region is CASSQVPAGGLYEQYF. In nucleotides, the CDR3 is TGTGCCAGCAGCCAAGTGCCAGCGGGAGGGCTTTACGAGCAGTACTTC.

The chain uses TRBV12-3 or TRBV12-4 and TRBJ2-1; 15 bases agree with TRBD2. J was trimmed by 9 bases and V by 7 bases; bases with no gene match: 1. This CDR3 is 13 amino acids long. CDR3 protein: CASTGLAGGEQFF. The CDR3 DNA is TGTGCCAGCACGGGACTAGCGGGAGGTGAGCAGTTCTTC.

The chain recombines TRBV7-9 with TRBJ1-4, with D possibly matching TRBD1 (6 bases). Germline V gene data show CDR1 as SEHNR and CDR2 as FQNEAQ (reference sequence). V lost 4 bases, J lost 7 bases, and 16 bases lay in between. This CDR3 region has 15 residues. The DNA of the CDR3 is TGTGCCAGCAGCTCGGTTGGGGGGGCAGGTGAAAAACTGTTTTTT. Translation gives CASSSVGGAGEKLFF.

The chain joins TRBV7-6 to TRBJ1-1; maybe TRBD1 (6 bases). Germline-derived CDR1 and CDR2 are SGHVS and FNYEAQ. Trimming stripped 5 bases from V and 0 bases from J, with 13 bases between. This CDR3 comprises 15 residues. In DNA form, the CDR3 reads TGTGCCAGCAGCCACCCGGGGGGCTTGAACACTGAAGCTTTCTTT. Its translation: CASSHPGGLNTEAFF.

This sequence joins TRBV5-4 and TRBJ2-6; D is ambiguous. Trimming removed 4 bases from V and 2 bases from J, with 7 bases in between. Germline V gives CDR1 SGHNT, CDR2 YYREEE (reference sequence). The CDR3 is 14 amino acids. CDR3 protein: CASSLDAGANVLTF. The CDR3 DNA reads as TGTGCCAGCAGCCTTGACGCTGGGGCCAACGTCCTGACTTTC.

This clone has a single count. CDR3 sequence (DNA): TGTGCCAGCAGCGAAAGAGCGGGAGCCTTAACCTACGAGCAGTACTTC. This codes for CASSERAGALTYEQYF. V gene TRBV7-2 combines with J gene TRBJ2-7; 8 bases are a match to TRBD2. Germline loops: CDR1 SGHTA, CDR2 FQGNSA. This CDR3 has 16 amino acids. The ends lost 5 bases at V and 2 bases at J; junction bases unmatched: 11. Full variable domain (rest looked up from reference TRBV7-2 and TRBJ2-7): GAGVSQSPSNKVTEKGKDVELRCDPISGHTALYWYRQSLGQGLEFLIYFQGNSAPDKSGLPSDRFSAERTGGSVSTLTIQRTQQEDSAVYLCASSERAGALTYEQYFGPGTRLTVT.

The chain has TRBV6-5 and TRBJ1-1; D ambiguous. V lost 1 base and J lost 1, with 4 bases in between. CDR1 is MNHEY and CDR2 is SVGAGI in the germline V gene. The CDR3 extends over 13 amino acids. CDR3 loop: CASSYLGNTEAFF. CDR3 in DNA: TGTGCCAGCAGTTACTTGGGGAACACTGAAGCTTTCTTT.

The V call is TRBV7-2, the J call TRBJ1-3; D is unresolved. This CDR3 comprises 14 residues. V was cut by 4 bases and J by 5 bases, with 12 bases left in between. Germline V gene sequence: CDR1 SGHTA, CDR2 FQGNSA. CDR3 protein: CASSSPGVRNTIYF. DNA for the CDR3: TGTGCCAGCAGCTCCCCCGGGGTCAGAAACACCATATATTTT.

This chain links TRBV7-3 with TRBJ2-1; D might be TRBD2 (5 bases). This CDR3 contains 12 residues. The germline V and J ends were trimmed by 3 bases and 8 bases, with 8 bases remaining between them. Germline values: CDR1 SGHTA, CDR2 FQGTGA. The CDR3 spells CASSFEGHEQFF. Written as DNA, the CDR3 is TGTGCCAGCAGCTTTGAGGGTCATGAGCAGTTCTTC.

The chain carries TRBV6-6 and TRBJ2-7, with 7 bases that match TRBD1. The length of the CDR3 is 14 residues. Unmatched junction bases numbered 10, after V lost 5 bases and J lost 6 bases. Germline V gene data show CDR1 as MNHNY and CDR2 as SVGAGI (reference sequence). Here the CDR3 DNA reads TGTGCCAGCAGTCTAAGGGGACAGAGGTCCGAGCAGTACTTC. Its translation is CASSLRGQRSEQYF.

CDR3 residues: CASSFGTAPLYGYTF. The DNA of the CDR3 is TGTGCCAGCAGCTTTGGGACAGCACCCCTCTATGGCTACACCTTC. The chain combines TRBV5-6 with TRBJ1-2, with 7 bases matching TRBD1. V shed 2 bases, J shed 4 bases, and the junction held 8 bases outside the gene matches. Per germline, CDR1 SGHDT and CDR2 YYEEEE. The CDR3 is 15 amino acids.

The chain has TRBV25-1 and TRBJ1-3; D is ambiguous. Germline loops: CDR1 MGHDK, CDR2 SYGVNS. V shed 8 bases and J shed 0 bases, with 11 bases lying between them. The CDR3 runs to 14 residues. This CDR3 reads CASGSQASGNTIYF. The DNA for the CDR3 is TGTGCCAGCGGATCCCAAGCCTCTGGAAACACCATATATTTT.

The V call is TRBV10-1, the J call TRBJ2-2; the D gene could be TRBD1 or TRBD2 (6 bases each). Trimming left V 6 bases short and J 4 bases short, with 15 bases between. CDR1 is WNHNN, CDR2 SYGVQD, per germline (reference sequence). This CDR3 spans 15 amino acids. CDR3 DNA: TGCGCCAGCAGCCCGCCTGGAGGGGGCACCGGGGAGCTGTTTTTT. This gives the protein CASSPPGGGTGELFF.

The sample holds a few counts of this clone. The J gene is TRBJ2-5, the V gene TRBV12-3 or TRBV12-4, with a weak D call TRBD1 (6 bases). This CDR3 has 13 residues. The V and J ends lost 8 bases and 0 bases respectively, with 10 bases between them. The CDR3 DNA sequence: TGTGCCAGCGGACAGAGAAACCAAGAGACCCAGTACTTC. This codes for CASGQRNQETQYF.

V is TRBV6-2 or TRBV6-3 and J is TRBJ2-7; no firm D call. Germline loops: CDR1 MNHEY, CDR2 SVGEGT. Trimming cost V 4 bases and J 3 bases, with 7 bases left between them. The CDR3 is 12 amino acids. This CDR3 is CASSWDFYEQYF. CDR3 nucleotides: TGTGCCAGCAGTTGGGATTTCTACGAGCAGTACTTC.

The J gene is TRBJ2-5, the V gene TRBV5-4, with a possible D match to TRBD2 (5 bases). Germline CDR1 is SGHNT and CDR2 is YYREEE (reference sequence). The CDR3 runs 13 residues. V lost 1 base and J 5 bases, leaving 9 bases between the germline ends. The CDR3 nucleotides read TGTGCCAGCAGCTTGCGGGGTGGGGAGACCCAGTACTTC. It specifies CASSLRGGETQYF.

This chain links TRBV19 with TRBJ1-3, with D unresolved. Germline lookup yields CDR1 LNHDA and CDR2 SQIVND (reference sequence). The germline V and J ends were trimmed by 5 bases and 5 bases, with 10 bases remaining between them. This CDR3 spans 13 amino acids. The CDR3 nucleotides are TGTGCCAGTAGTTCGGACGGTCGAAACACCATATATTTT. Protein: CASSSDGRNTIYF.

The chain couples TRBV5-1 to TRBJ1-4; TRBD1 agrees at 7 bases. The length of the CDR3 is 14 residues. With V trimmed by 6 bases and J by 5 bases, 7 bases remained unmatched. CDR1 and CDR2 from the germline V gene are SGHRS and YFSETQ. CDR3 sequence: CASTPGTANEKLFF. The DNA of the CDR3 is TGCGCCAGCACCCCCGGGACAGCGAATGAAAAACTGTTTTTT.

The chain employs TRBV12-3 or TRBV12-4 and TRBJ1-5; D is possibly TRBD1 (6 bases). V dropped 7 bases and J dropped 9 bases, with 16 bases sitting between them. This CDR3 contains 13 residues. CDR3 in amino acids: CASILTGRLPQHF. The CDR3 DNA sequence: TGTGCCAGCATCTTGACAGGAAGGTTGCCCCAGCATTTT.

This chain uses TRBV7-3 with TRBJ2-5; 14 bases map to TRBD2. This CDR3 contains 18 residues. CDR1 and CDR2 from the germline V gene are SGHTA and FQGTGA. Trimming cost V 5 bases and J 4 bases; bases outside gene matches: 12. Here the CDR3 reads CASSRRGSGTSGRETQYF. For the CDR3, the DNA is TGTGCCAGCAGCCGAAGGGGCTCCGGGACTAGCGGGAGAGAGACCCAGTACTTC.

The V call is TRBV5-8, the J call TRBJ1-1; no firm D call. Germline lookup yields CDR1 SGHTS and CDR2 YDEGEE. The CDR3 length is 14 residues. V lost 0 bases and J lost 3, with 9 bases in between. The CDR3 region is CASSLGGRDTEAFF. As DNA, the CDR3 is TGTGCCAGCAGCTTGGGGGGTAGGGACACTGAAGCTTTCTTT.

CDR3 residues: CASSLELAGVTGELFF. CDR3 sequence (DNA): TGTGCCAGCAGCTTGGAACTAGCGGGAGTCACCGGGGAGCTGTTTTTT. The chain joins TRBV7-9 to TRBJ2-2, with 11 bases matching TRBD2. Per germline, CDR1 SEHNR and CDR2 FQNEAQ (reference sequence). Trimming cost V 3 bases and J 4 bases; bases outside gene matches: 4. This CDR3 contains 16 residues.

The V gene is TRBV7-2, the J gene TRBJ1-2, with a possible D match to TRBD1 (5 bases). CDR3 size: 14 residues. Trimming took 5 bases from V and 4 from J, leaving 14 bases between them. CDR1 and CDR2 (germline): SGHTA, FQGNSA. CDR3 coding DNA: TGTGCCAGCAGCCAGGGCGCCAGGGTCTATGGCTACACCTTC. This codes for CASSQGARVYGYTF. Looking up the rest from reference TRBV7-2 and TRBJ1-2 gives the full variable domain: GAGVSQSPSNKVTEKGKDVELRCDPISGHTALYWYRQSLGQGLEFLIYFQGNSAPDKSGLPSDRFSAERTGGSVSTLTIQRTQQEDSAVYLCASSQGARVYGYTFGSGTRLTVV.

The chain is built from TRBV5-1 and TRBJ1-4; possibly TRBD1 for D (6 bases). CDR1 and CDR2 from the germline V gene are SGHRS and YFSETQ. V lost 5 bases to trimming and J lost 8 bases, with 22 bases between them. The CDR3 has 16 residues. DNA for the CDR3: TGCGCCAGCAGATCCGGGACATCCCCAGCTAGGGAAAAACTGTTTTTT. Amino acid sequence: CASRSGTSPAREKLFF.